The text below deals with one T cell receptor (beta chain). The data were taken from a study of T cell changes during pregnancy in multiple sclerosis. Sequencing used immunoSEQ multiplex PCR; TCRdb keeps in-frame clones, though not all of them. The sample records 55,000 to 65,000 clones, 85% to 95% being singletons. This CDR3 has 12 amino acids. V gave up 5 bases and J gave up 5 bases, with 8 bases separating them. Germline V CDR1 and CDR2: SGHTA, FQGTGA. Here the sequenced sample was peripheral blood, taken in the first trimester of pregnancy. The J gene is TRBJ2-3, the V gene TRBV7-3; D ambiguous. The origin of this receptor is a female donor with multiple sclerosis, enrolled in a pregnancy study. The CDR3 bases are TGTGCCAGCAGCCCCGCTAGAGATACGCAGTATTTT. Encoded protein: CASSPARDTQYF.